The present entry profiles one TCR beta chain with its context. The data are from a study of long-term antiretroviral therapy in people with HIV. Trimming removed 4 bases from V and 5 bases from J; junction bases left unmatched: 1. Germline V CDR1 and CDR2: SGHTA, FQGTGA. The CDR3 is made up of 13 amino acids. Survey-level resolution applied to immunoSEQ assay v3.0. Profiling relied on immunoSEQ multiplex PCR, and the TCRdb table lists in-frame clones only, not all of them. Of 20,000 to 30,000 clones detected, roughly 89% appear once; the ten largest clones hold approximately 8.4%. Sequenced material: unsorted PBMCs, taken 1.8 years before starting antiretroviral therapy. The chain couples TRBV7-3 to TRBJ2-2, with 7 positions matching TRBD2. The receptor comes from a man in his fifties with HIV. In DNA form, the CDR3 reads TGTGCCAGCAGCTGGGGGGGGACCGGGGAGCTGTTTTTT. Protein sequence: CASSWGGTGELFF.